The 18 T cell receptor beta chains given below trace back to one sample, sequenced in a study of shared T cell receptors in the human thymus. TCRdb's copy holds only in-frame clones and misses some; the assay was immunoSEQ multiplex PCR. The table has around 65,000 clones, roughly 96% seen once. The sequencing input was thymocytes. The source is a human donor.

The chain recombines TRBV12-5 with TRBJ1-1, with 7 bases aligning to TRBD1. Losses at the gene ends were 2 bases for V and 3 bases for J; bases not matched to a gene: 15. Germline V lookup: CDR1 LGHNT, CDR2 FRNRAP. This CDR3 region has 18 residues. CDR3 residues: CASGLWGGGKNKDTEAFF. The CDR3 coding sequence is TGTGCTAGTGGTTTGTGGGGAGGGGGCAAGAACAAGGACACTGAAGCTTTCTTT.

This clone was detected once. This sequence joins TRBV12-5 and TRBJ1-3; D not certain. Germline values: CDR1 LGHNT, CDR2 FRNRAP. V was pared by 6 bases and J by 4 bases, with 13 bases between. This CDR3 is built from 14 residues. The CDR3 DNA reads as TGTGCTAGTGGAGGTAGGGCCTCCGGAAACACCATATATTTT. As protein: CASGGRASGNTIYF.

This clone occurred once. This chain joins TRBV4-1 and TRBJ1-2; 8 bases fit TRBD1. In germline, CDR1 is MGHRA, CDR2 YSYEKL. The CDR3 runs to 16 residues. Trimming took 0 bases from V and 3 from J; bases not matched to a gene: 6. CDR3 sequence reads: CASSQDRPDRDYGYTF. CDR3 DNA sequence: TGCGCCAGCAGCCAAGATCGCCCGGACAGGGACTATGGCTACACCTTC.

This sequence joins TRBV4-1 and TRBJ2-6; weak D call: TRBD2 (5 bases). The CDR3 runs to 19 residues. The germline gives CDR1 MGHRA, CDR2 YSYEKL. V lost 0 bases and J lost 0, with 15 bases in between. CDR3 nucleotide sequence: TGCGCCAGCAGCCAAGAGGAGGCAGATAATAGCTCTGGGGCCAACGTCCTGACTTTC. Its translation: CASSQEEADNSSGANVLTF.

This clone has just a few counts. The chain has TRBV6-1 and TRBJ2-1; TRBD2 aligns across 13 bases. The CDR3 has 19 residues. Germline V gene lookup returns CDR1 MNHNS and CDR2 SASEGT. V was pared by 1 base and J by 5 bases, with 11 bases of the junction left unmatched. CDR3 DNA: TGTGCCAGCAGTGAAGAGACTAGCGGGGGGCCCGAGGCGAACAATGAGCAGTTCTTC. This encodes CASSEETSGGPEANNEQFF.

CDR3 in DNA: TGTGCCAGCAGCTCTTGGGACAGTTTCTCCTACGAGCAGTACTTC. Its translation is CASSSWDSFSYEQYF. J is TRBJ2-7 and V is TRBV7-9, with 7 bases identical to TRBD1. The CDR3 consists of 15 residues. Germline assignment: CDR1 SEHNR and CDR2 FQNEAQ (reference sequence). Trimming took 4 bases from V and 0 from J; bases not matched to a gene: 6.

The genes are TRBV9 and TRBJ2-1, with D unresolved. This CDR3 is built from 14 residues. In germline, CDR1 is SGDLS, CDR2 YYNGEE. Trimming took off 5 bases at V and 6 bases at J, with 15 bases between the two ends. CDR3 coding DNA: TGTGCCAGCAGACCAGGAACGTGGAGCAATGAGCAGTTCTTC. Translating it yields CASRPGTWSNEQFF.

The gene calls are TRBV10-1 and TRBJ1-4; D gene ambiguous. V gave up 7 bases and J gave up 7 bases, with 19 bases separating them. The CDR3 has 15 residues. The germline gives CDR1 WNHNN, CDR2 SYGVQD (reference sequence). The chain's CDR3 is CASNSLRGTGEKLFF. CDR3 nucleotide sequence: TGCGCCAGCAACTCTCTGCGGGGAACGGGTGAAAAACTGTTTTTT.

V usage is TRBV14 and J usage is TRBJ2-7, with TRBD1 matching 9 bases. This CDR3 is 16 amino acids long. The trim removed 2 bases at V and 2 bases at J, leaving 7 bases unmatched. CDR1 and CDR2 from the germline V gene are SGHDN and FVKESK. CDR3 DNA sequence: TGTGCCAGCAGCCAAAAGGGACAGGGTAAGACCTACGAGCAGTACTTC. It is translated as CASSQKGQGKTYEQYF.

The chain recombines TRBV4-2 with TRBJ2-2; 8 bases match TRBD2. Germline V gives CDR1 LGHNA, CDR2 YNFKEQ. The CDR3 loop spans 18 amino acids. Trimming removed 3 bases from V and 4 bases from J; junction bases left unmatched: 13. CDR3 loop: CASSQAVPGGDGTGELFF. The DNA of the CDR3 is TGTGCCAGCAGCCAGGCGGTCCCCGGGGGGGACGGCACCGGGGAGCTGTTTTTT.

The chain has TRBV4-3 and TRBJ1-1; D is undetermined. With 0 bases removed from V and 8 bases from J, the gap between germline ends came to 25 bases. The CDR3 runs 18 residues. Germline V gives CDR1 LGHNA, CDR2 YSLEER. CDR3 in DNA: TGCGCCAGCAGCCAAGATTTAATTACCCTCGCTAAAAGGCACGAAGCTTTCTTT. It is translated as CASSQDLITLAKRHEAFF.

The chain couples TRBV11-2 to TRBJ2-1; TRBD2 agrees at 7 bases. Germline V gene lookup returns CDR1 SGHAT and CDR2 FQNNGV. The CDR3 has 16 amino acids. The V gene end was trimmed by 0 bases and the J gene end by 8 bases; junction bases not matched to a gene: 10. The CDR3 here is CASSLDPTPTSDEQFF. The CDR3 region has the DNA TGTGCCAGCAGCTTAGACCCCACCCCAACTAGCGATGAGCAGTTCTTC.

The V and J genes are TRBV12-5 and TRBJ1-4; D not certain. The CDR3 contains 16 residues. The ends were cut back, 9 bases at V and 4 bases at J, with 21 bases in the middle. Per the germline V gene, CDR1 is LGHNT and CDR2 is FRNRAP. Here the CDR3 reads CARVRIRAPYNEKLFF. In DNA, the CDR3 is TGTGCTAGGGTGAGGATTCGGGCACCATATAATGAAAAACTGTTTTTT.

The V gene is TRBV4-1, the J gene TRBJ1-4, with D possibly being TRBD1 (6 bases). The length of the CDR3 is 14 residues. Trimming stripped 2 bases from V and 8 bases from J, with 12 bases between. Germline V lookup: CDR1 MGHRA, CDR2 YSYEKL. CDR3 loop: CASSQHAGTEKLFF. DNA for the CDR3: TGCGCCAGCAGCCAACATGCAGGGACAGAAAAACTGTTTTTT.

The chain is built from TRBV28 and TRBJ1-1; D might be TRBD1 (6 bases). Germline V lookup: CDR1 MDHEN, CDR2 SYDVKM. CDR3 size: 16 residues. Trimming took off 3 bases at V and 6 bases at J, with 20 bases between the two ends. Here the CDR3 DNA reads TGTGCCAGCAGTTTTGAGGGAGGGGGGCGGAATGCTGAAGCTTTCTTT. Translating gives CASSFEGGGRNAEAFF.

The V call is TRBV7-2, the J call TRBJ2-3, with 16 nucleotides matching TRBD2. With 2 bases clipped from V and 0 bases from J, the junction kept 5 bases outside the gene matches. CDR3 length: 19 amino acids. Germline CDR1 is SGHTA and CDR2 is FQGNSA. CDR3 DNA: TGTGCCAGCAGCTTACCTGGGACTAGCGGGGGGGATAGCACAGATACGCAGTATTTT. Protein: CASSLPGTSGGDSTDTQYF.

This sequence joins TRBV6-4 and TRBJ2-3; no reliable D call. The CDR3 extends over 14 amino acids. Germline V lookup: CDR1 MRHNA, CDR2 SNTAGT. V dropped 1 base and J dropped 4 bases, with 9 bases sitting between them. The CDR3 nucleotides read TGTGCCAGCAGTGACTTTGGAATGGCAGATACGCAGTATTTT. It encodes CASSDFGMADTQYF.

This clone was seen only once. The genes are TRBV4-2 and TRBJ2-5; possible D gene TRBD1, 7 bases. The CDR3 totals 14 residues. Trimming took 4 bases from V and 4 from J, leaving 13 bases between them. CDR1 LGHNA and CDR2 YNFKEQ come from the germline V gene. DNA of the CDR3: TGTGCCAGCAGCCCCCGACAGGGAGGAGAGACCCAGTACTTC. Translating gives CASSPRQGGETQYF.